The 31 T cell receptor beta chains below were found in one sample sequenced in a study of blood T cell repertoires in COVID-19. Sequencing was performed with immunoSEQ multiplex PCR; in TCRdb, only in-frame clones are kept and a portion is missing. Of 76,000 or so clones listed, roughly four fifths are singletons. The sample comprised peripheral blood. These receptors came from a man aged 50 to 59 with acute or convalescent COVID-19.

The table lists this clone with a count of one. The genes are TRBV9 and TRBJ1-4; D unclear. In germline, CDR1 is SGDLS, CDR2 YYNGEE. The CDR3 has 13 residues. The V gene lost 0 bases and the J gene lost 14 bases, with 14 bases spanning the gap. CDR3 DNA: TGTGCCAGCAGCGTAGGAGGAGGAACGCGTCTGTTTTTT. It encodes CASSVGGGTRLFF.

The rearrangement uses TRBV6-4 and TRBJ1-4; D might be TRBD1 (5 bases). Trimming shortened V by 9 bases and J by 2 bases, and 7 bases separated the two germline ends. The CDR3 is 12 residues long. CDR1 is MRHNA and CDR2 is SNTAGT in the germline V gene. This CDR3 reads CARGTTNEKLFF. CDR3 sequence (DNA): TGTGCCAGGGGGACTACTAATGAAAAACTGTTTTTT.

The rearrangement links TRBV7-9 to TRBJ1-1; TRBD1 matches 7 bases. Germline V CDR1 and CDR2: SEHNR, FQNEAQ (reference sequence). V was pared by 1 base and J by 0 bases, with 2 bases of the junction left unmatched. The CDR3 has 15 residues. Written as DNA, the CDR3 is TGTGCCAGCAGCTTAGGCAGGGGGGTGAACACTGAAGCTTTCTTT. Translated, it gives CASSLGRGVNTEAFF.

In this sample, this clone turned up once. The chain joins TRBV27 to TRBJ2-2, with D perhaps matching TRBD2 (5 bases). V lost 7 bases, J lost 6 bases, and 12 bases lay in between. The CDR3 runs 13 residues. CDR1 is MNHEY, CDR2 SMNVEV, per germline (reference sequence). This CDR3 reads CASTHEGPGELFF. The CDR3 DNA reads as TGTGCCAGCACCCATGAGGGCCCCGGGGAGCTGTTTTTT.

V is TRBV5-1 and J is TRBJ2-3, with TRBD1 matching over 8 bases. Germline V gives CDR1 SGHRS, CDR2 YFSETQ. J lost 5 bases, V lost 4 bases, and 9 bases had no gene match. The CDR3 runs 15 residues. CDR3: CASSPWTGSGDTQYF. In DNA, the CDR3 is TGCGCCAGCAGCCCGTGGACAGGGTCGGGAGATACGCAGTATTTT.

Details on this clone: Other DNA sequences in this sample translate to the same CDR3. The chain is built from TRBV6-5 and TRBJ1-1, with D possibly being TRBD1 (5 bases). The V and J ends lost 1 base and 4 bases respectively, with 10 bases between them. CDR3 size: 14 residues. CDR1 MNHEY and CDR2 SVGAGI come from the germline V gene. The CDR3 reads CASSYLTGGTEAFF. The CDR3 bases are TGTGCCAGCAGTTACTTGACCGGGGGCACTGAAGCTTTCTTT.

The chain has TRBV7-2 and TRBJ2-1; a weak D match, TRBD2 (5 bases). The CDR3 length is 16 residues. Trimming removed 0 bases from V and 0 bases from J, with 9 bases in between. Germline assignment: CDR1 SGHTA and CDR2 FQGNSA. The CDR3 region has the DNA TGTGCCAGCAGCTTAGCATCGGGGAGCTCCTACAATGAGCAGTTCTTC. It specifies CASSLASGSSYNEQFF.

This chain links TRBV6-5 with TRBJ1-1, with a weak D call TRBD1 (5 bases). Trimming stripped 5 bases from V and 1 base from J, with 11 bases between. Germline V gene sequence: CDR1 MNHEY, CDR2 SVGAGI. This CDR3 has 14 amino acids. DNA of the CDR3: TGTGCCAGCAGTCCCGGGGGGGGGAACACTGAAGCTTTCTTT. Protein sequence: CASSPGGGNTEAFF.

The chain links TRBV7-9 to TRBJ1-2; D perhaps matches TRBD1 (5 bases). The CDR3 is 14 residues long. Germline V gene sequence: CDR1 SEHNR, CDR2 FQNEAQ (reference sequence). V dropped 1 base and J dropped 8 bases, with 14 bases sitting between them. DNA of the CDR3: TGTGCCAGCAGCTTAGATCAGGGAAGTTCGGGCTACACCTTC. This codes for CASSLDQGSSGYTF.

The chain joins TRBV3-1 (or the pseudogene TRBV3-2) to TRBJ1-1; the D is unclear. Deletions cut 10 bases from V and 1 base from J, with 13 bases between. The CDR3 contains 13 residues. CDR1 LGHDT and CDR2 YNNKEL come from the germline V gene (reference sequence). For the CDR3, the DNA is TGTGCCACCCGAACGGGAGCGAACACTGAAGCTTTCTTT. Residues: CATRTGANTEAFF.

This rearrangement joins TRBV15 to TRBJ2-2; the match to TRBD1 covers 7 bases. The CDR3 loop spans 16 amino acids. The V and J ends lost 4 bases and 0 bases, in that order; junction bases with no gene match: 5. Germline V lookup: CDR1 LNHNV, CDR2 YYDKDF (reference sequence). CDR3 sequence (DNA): TGTGCCACCAGCAAGAACAGGGGATCGAACACCGGGGAGCTGTTTTTT. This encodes CATSKNRGSNTGELFF.

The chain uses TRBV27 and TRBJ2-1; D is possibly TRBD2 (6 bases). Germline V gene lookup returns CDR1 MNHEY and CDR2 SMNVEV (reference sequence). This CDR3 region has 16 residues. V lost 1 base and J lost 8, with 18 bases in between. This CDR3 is CASSLFWEEREDEQFF. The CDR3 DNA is TGTGCCAGCAGTTTATTCTGGGAGGAACGCGAGGATGAGCAGTTCTTC.

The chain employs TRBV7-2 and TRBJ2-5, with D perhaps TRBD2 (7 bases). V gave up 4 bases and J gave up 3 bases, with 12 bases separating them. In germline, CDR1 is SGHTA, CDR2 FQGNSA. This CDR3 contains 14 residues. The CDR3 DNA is TGTGCCAGCAGCTACCCGGGGGGCAAAGAGACCCAGTACTTC. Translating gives CASSYPGGKETQYF.

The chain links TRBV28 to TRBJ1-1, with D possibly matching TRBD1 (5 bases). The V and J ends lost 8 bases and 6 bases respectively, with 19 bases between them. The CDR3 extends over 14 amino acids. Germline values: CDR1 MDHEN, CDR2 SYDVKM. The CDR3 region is CASGSGAQKSEAFF. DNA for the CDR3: TGTGCCAGCGGAAGTGGGGCTCAAAAATCTGAAGCTTTCTTT.

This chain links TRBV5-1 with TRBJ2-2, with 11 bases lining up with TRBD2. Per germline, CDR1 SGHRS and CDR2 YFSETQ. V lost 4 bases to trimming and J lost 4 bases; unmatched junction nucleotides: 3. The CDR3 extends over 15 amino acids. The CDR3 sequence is CASSLAGGITGELFF. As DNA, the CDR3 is TGCGCCAGCAGCCTAGCGGGGGGCATCACCGGGGAGCTGTTTTTT.

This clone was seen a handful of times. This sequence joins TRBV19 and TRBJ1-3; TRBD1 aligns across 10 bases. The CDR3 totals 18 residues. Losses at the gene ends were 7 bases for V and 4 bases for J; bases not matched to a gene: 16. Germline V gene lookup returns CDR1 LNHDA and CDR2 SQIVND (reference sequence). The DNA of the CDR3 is TGTGCCAGTAAAGTCGGGACAGGGGACCTACTCTCGGGAAACACCATATATTTT. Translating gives CASKVGTGDLLSGNTIYF.

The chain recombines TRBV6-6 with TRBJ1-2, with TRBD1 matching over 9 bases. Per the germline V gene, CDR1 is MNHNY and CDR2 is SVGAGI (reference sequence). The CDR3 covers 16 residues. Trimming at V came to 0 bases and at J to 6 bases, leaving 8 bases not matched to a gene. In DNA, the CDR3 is TGTGCCAGCAGTTACTCCGGGACAGGGCTGGGGGATGGCTACACCTTC. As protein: CASSYSGTGLGDGYTF.

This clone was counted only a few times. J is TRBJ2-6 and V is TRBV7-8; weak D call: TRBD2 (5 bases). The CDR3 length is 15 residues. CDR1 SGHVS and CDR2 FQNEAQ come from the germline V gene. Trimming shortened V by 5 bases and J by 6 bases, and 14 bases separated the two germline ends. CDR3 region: CASSALDSPANVLTF. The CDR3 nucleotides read TGTGCCAGCAGCGCGCTGGACTCACCGGCCAACGTCCTGACTTTC.

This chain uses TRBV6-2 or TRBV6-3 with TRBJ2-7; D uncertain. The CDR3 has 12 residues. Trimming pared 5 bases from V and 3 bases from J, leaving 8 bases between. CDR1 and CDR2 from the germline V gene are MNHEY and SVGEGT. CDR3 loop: CASSDPSYEQYF. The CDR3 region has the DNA TGTGCCAGCAGTGACCCTAGCTACGAGCAGTACTTC.

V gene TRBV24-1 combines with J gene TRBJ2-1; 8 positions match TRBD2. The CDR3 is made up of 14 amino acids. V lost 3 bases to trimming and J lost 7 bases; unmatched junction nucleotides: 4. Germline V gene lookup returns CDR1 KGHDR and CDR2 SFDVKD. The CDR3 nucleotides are TGTGCCACCAGTGATCCCGGGACTAGAAATGAGCAGTTCTTC. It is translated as CATSDPGTRNEQFF.

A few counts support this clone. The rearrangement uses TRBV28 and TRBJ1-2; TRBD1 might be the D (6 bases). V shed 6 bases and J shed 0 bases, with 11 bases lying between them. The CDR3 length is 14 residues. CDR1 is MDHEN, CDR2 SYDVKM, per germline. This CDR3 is CASSETGTNYGYTF. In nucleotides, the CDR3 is TGTGCCAGCAGCGAAACAGGGACTAACTATGGCTACACCTTC.

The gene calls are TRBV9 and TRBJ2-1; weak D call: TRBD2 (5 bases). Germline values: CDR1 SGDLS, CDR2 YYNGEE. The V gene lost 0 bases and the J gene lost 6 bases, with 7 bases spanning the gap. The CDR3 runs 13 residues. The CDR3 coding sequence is TGTGCCAGCAGCGTAGGAGAGGGCAATGAGCAGTTCTTC. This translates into CASSVGEGNEQFF.

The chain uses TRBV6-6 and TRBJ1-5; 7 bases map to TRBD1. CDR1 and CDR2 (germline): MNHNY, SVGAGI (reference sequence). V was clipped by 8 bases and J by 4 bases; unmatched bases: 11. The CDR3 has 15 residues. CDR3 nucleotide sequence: TGTGCCAGCGCCCCCACCGGGACAGAGAATCAGCCCCAGCATTTT. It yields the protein CASAPTGTENQPQHF.

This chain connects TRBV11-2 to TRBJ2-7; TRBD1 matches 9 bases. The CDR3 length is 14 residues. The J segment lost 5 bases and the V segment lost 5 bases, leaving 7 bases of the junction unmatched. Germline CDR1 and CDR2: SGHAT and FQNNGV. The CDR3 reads CASSIRDRVHEQYF. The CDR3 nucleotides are TGTGCCAGCAGCATCCGGGACAGGGTCCACGAGCAGTACTTC. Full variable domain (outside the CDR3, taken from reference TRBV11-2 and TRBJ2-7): EAGVAQSPRYKIIEKRQSVAFWCNPISGHATLYWYQQILGQGPKLLIQFQNNGVVDDSQLPKDRFSAERLKGVDSTLKIQPAKLEDSAVYLCASSIRDRVHEQYFGPGTRLTVT.

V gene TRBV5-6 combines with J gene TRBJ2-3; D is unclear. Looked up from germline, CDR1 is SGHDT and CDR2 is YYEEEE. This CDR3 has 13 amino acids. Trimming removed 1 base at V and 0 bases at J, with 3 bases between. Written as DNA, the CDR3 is TGTGCCAGCAGCTTGTCGAGCACAGATACGCAGTATTTT. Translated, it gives CASSLSSTDTQYF.

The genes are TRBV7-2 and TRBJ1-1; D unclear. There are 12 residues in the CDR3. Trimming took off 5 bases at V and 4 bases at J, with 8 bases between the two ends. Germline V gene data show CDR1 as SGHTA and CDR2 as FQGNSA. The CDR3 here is CASSPWATEAFF. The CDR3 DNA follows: TGTGCCAGCAGCCCCTGGGCCACTGAAGCTTTCTTT. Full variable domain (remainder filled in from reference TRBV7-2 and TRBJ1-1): GAGVSQSPSNKVTEKGKDVELRCDPISGHTALYWYRQSLGQGLEFLIYFQGNSAPDKSGLPSDRFSAERTGGSVSTLTIQRTQQEDSAVYLCASSPWATEAFFGQGTRLTVV.

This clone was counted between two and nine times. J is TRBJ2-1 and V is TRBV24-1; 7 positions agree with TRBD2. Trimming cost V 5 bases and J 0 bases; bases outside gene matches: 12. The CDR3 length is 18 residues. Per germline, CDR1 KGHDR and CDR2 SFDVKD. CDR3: CATSAGLAEERSYNEQFF. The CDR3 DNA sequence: TGTGCCACCAGTGCTGGCCTAGCGGAAGAGCGCTCCTACAATGAGCAGTTCTTC.

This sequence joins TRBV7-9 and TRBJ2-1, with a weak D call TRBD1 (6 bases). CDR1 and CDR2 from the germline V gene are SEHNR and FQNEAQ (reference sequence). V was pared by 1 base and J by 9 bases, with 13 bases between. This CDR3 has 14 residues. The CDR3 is CASSLDSEGGEQFF. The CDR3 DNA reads TGTGCCAGCAGCTTAGACTCCGAAGGGGGTGAGCAGTTCTTC.

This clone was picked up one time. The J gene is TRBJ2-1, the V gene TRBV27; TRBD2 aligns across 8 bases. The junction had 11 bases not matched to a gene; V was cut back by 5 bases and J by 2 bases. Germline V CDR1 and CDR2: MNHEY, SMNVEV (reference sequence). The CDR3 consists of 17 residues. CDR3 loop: CASSILASGGPYNEQFF. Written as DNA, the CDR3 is TGTGCCAGCAGTATCTTAGCGTCGGGAGGGCCCTACAATGAGCAGTTCTTC.

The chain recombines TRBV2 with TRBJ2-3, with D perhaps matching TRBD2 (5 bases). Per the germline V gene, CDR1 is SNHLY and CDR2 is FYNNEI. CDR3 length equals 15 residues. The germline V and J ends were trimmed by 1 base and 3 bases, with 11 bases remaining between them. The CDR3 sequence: CASSEGGLVTDTQYF. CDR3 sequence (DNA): TGTGCCAGCAGTGAAGGAGGGTTGGTTACAGATACGCAGTATTTT.

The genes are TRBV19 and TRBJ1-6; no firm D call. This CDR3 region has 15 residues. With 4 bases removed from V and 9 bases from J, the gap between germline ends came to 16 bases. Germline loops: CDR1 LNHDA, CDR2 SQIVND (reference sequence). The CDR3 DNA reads TGTGCCAGTAGTACCTCGGCACAGATTGGTTCACCCCTCCACTTT. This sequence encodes CASSTSAQIGSPLHF.